This entry describes one TCR beta chain. Its antigen is undetermined. The record originates from a study of T-cell memory formation after mild COVID-19. Study details: TCR clusters showed largely donor specificity.

Study findings and constraints: There were some responding clones in pre-infection memory, which suggested that cross-reactive memory had joined. Nothing showed for sure that second-wave clones peaking on day 37 were SARS-CoV-2 specific.

MiXCR, run by TCRdb on the 5' RACE reads, gives a single entry per CDR3 protein. The sample carries 450,000 or so distinct CDR3 sequences, over 15% recorded once. CDR3 size: 15 residues. V was cut by 2 bases and J by 4 bases, with 13 bases left in between. Germline V gene data show CDR1 as SGHAT and CDR2 as FQNNGV. The source of this sequence is an adult woman who had mild COVID-19 (a few samples of this study predate the infection). Cell type and time point are not known. Sequences were obtained from PBMCs or a T cell subset sorted from them (not recorded which). The J gene is TRBJ2-3, the V gene TRBV11-2; D unresolved. This CDR3 reads CASSLRVGPPDTQYF. In DNA, the CDR3 is TGTGCCAGCAGCTTAAGAGTTGGCCCCCCAGATACGCAGTATTTT. The full variable domain, with the rest looked up from reference TRBV11-2 and TRBJ2-3, is EAGVAQSPRYKIIEKRQSVAFWCNPISGHATLYWYQQILGQGPKLLIQFQNNGVVDDSQLPKDRFSAERLKGVDSTLKIQPAKLEDSAVYLCASSLRVGPPDTQYFGPGTRLTVL.